The next 27 T cell receptor beta chains were all read from a single sample in a study of human T cells and chemical hapten exposure. Time point given: patch test 1, 2 weeks after DPC sensitization. Stated treatment: therapeutic diphenylcyclopropenone sensitization with weekly scalp DPC. One entry per CDR3 protein results from TCRdb running MiXCR on the RACE reads. The sample includes 300,000 to 450,000 distinct CDR3 sequences, roughly 5% of them seen just once. Sequenced here: whole blood, sampled in connection with sensitization to the hapten diphenylcyclopropenone (DPC). Every receptor here comes from a woman aged 50 to 65 with alopecia areata. Some clones in this sample may be carry-over from other donors' samples.

This clonotype was seen only a few times. J is TRBJ1-2 and V is TRBV3-1; no definite D call. The ends were cut back, 0 bases at V and 4 bases at J, with 9 bases in the middle. Germline V gives CDR1 LGHDT, CDR2 YNNKEL (reference sequence). CDR3 length: 14 amino acids. CDR3 DNA: TGTGCCAGCAGCCAAGACGAACAGCTCTATGGCTACACCTTC. Translation: CASSQDEQLYGYTF.

The sample holds many counts of this clonotype. This chain links TRBV20-1 with TRBJ2-7; 7 bases align to TRBD1. With 6 bases clipped from V and 1 base from J, the junction kept 9 bases outside the gene matches. In germline, CDR1 is DFQATT, CDR2 SNEGSKA (reference sequence). The CDR3 sequence is 14 residues long. The CDR3 protein is CSAERQGSSYEQYF. CDR3 in DNA: TGCAGTGCCGAAAGACAGGGTTCTTCCTACGAGCAGTACTTC.

The chain uses TRBV19 and TRBJ2-1, with TRBD2 identical over 11 bases. The CDR3 loop spans 15 amino acids. Germline V gives CDR1 LNHDA, CDR2 SQIVND (reference sequence). V shed 4 bases and J 7 bases; nucleotides not matched to a gene: 6. The CDR3 here is CASSTKGLAVNEQFF. The CDR3 region has the DNA TGTGCCAGTAGTACTAAGGGACTAGCGGTTAATGAGCAGTTCTTC.

The CDR3 spells CSARDSRALRTDTQYF. CDR3 nucleotides: TGCAGTGCTAGAGATAGCAGGGCCCTACGCACAGATACGCAGTATTTT. This rearrangement joins TRBV20-1 to TRBJ2-3; D is perhaps TRBD1 (5 bases). The CDR3 runs 16 residues. The V gene's germline CDR1 is DFQATT and CDR2 SNEGSKA (reference sequence). Trimming removed 0 bases at V and 1 base at J, with 14 bases between.

The chain recombines TRBV3-1 with TRBJ2-5; the D is unclear. Between the trimmed V and J ends, which lost 1 base and 7 bases, there was a span of 7 bases. Per the germline V gene, CDR1 is LGHDT and CDR2 is YNNKEL (reference sequence). This CDR3 is 12 amino acids long. For the CDR3, the DNA is TGTGCCAGCAGCCAAGGGTTCGGGACCCAGTACTTC. This sequence encodes CASSQGFGTQYF.

This clonotype was seen many times. This chain links TRBV10-3 with TRBJ2-2, with TRBD1 as a possible D gene (5 bases). The CDR3 contains 13 residues. The V end lost 6 bases, the J end lost 4 bases, and 9 bases lay between the germline ends. Germline CDR1 ENHRY, CDR2 SYGVKD. For the CDR3, the DNA is TGTGCCATCAGGGGGCTTACCACCGGGGAGCTGTTTTTT. It specifies CAIRGLTTGELFF.

This clonotype was seen repeatedly, ten times or more. This rearrangement joins TRBV7-9 to TRBJ2-7; 11 nucleotides agree with TRBD2. V gave up 3 bases and J gave up 6 bases; unmatched junction bases: 7. The V gene's germline CDR1 is SEHNR and CDR2 FQNEAQ (reference sequence). CDR3 length: 15 amino acids. The CDR3 loop is CASSFLAGGVPEQYF. CDR3 nucleotide sequence: TGTGCCAGCAGCTTCTTAGCGGGAGGGGTACCCGAGCAGTACTTC.

The table lists this clonotype with many counts. The chain links TRBV29-1 to TRBJ2-1; weak D call: TRBD1 (6 bases). V gave up 1 base and J gave up 8 bases, with 9 bases separating them. This CDR3 spans 12 amino acids. Germline-derived CDR1 and CDR2 are SQVTM and ANQGSEA. CDR3 DNA sequence: TGCAGCGTTGAAGCTAACAGGGATGAGCAGTTCTTC. Translated: CSVEANRDEQFF.

This clonotype was observed a few times. The chain links TRBV6-5 to TRBJ2-3; 12 bases line up with TRBD2. Germline V gene data show CDR1 as MNHEY and CDR2 as SVGAGI. V was pared by 0 bases and J by 3 bases, with 7 bases of the junction left unmatched. There are 18 residues in the CDR3. The CDR3 sequence: CASSYSASGGARTDTQYF. CDR3 nucleotides: TGTGCCAGCAGTTACTCTGCTAGCGGGGGGGCAAGGACAGATACGCAGTATTTT.

This clonotype has a count of ten or more. The chain couples TRBV29-1 to TRBJ1-1, with TRBD1 as a possible D gene (5 bases). The ends were cut back, 6 bases at V and 0 bases at J, with 11 bases in the middle. Germline lookup yields CDR1 SQVTM and CDR2 ANQGSEA. The CDR3 has 13 amino acids. The CDR3 region is CSVQRQLNTEAFF. The CDR3 bases are TGCAGCGTCCAACGACAGCTGAACACTGAAGCTTTCTTT.

This clonotype was recorded at least ten times. The chain carries TRBV7-8 and TRBJ1-5; 7 nucleotides match TRBD1. The CDR3 consists of 14 residues. The V gene's germline CDR1 is SGHVS and CDR2 FQNEAQ. The ends lost 8 bases at V and 8 bases at J; junction bases unmatched: 12. The chain's CDR3 is CASGRTGWPEPQHF. The DNA of the CDR3 is TGTGCCAGCGGAAGGACAGGATGGCCTGAGCCCCAGCATTTT.

This clonotype was seen repeatedly, ten times or more. V is TRBV27 and J is TRBJ2-1; TRBD2 agrees at 11 bases. CDR1 MNHEY and CDR2 SMNVEV come from the germline V gene (reference sequence). The CDR3 runs 15 residues. The trim removed 5 bases at V and 7 bases at J, leaving 7 bases unmatched. The CDR3 region is CASSISGRARNEQFF. In DNA, the CDR3 is TGTGCCAGCAGTATTAGCGGGAGGGCGCGGAATGAGCAGTTCTTC.

The chain joins TRBV29-1 to TRBJ1-1; unclear D gene. Trimming pared 4 bases from V and 0 bases from J, leaving 6 bases between. The CDR3 covers 12 residues. Germline assignment: CDR1 SQVTM and CDR2 ANQGSEA. CDR3: CSVGKVNTEAFF. The DNA for the CDR3 is TGCAGCGTTGGGAAGGTGAACACTGAAGCTTTCTTT.

This clonotype has just a few counts. The chain combines TRBV18 with TRBJ2-4; D gene uncertain. This CDR3 contains 14 residues. Between the trimmed V and J ends, which lost 6 bases and 6 bases, there was a span of 15 bases. Per the germline V gene, CDR1 is KGHSH and CDR2 is LQKENI. CDR3 residues: CASSRSGPPNIQYF. The CDR3 DNA reads TGTGCCAGCTCCCGATCTGGCCCTCCAAACATTCAGTACTTC.

This clonotype was seen a handful of times. V and J are TRBV18 and TRBJ2-3, with a possible D match to TRBD2 (5 bases). This CDR3 has 20 amino acids. Germline V gene sequence: CDR1 KGHSH, CDR2 LQKENI. V was cut by 6 bases and J by 4 bases, with 32 bases left in between. CDR3 protein: CASSPLPRGSADGSADTQYF. CDR3 DNA sequence: TGTGCCAGCTCTCCCCTCCCCCGCGGGTCTGCGGATGGGAGTGCAGATACGCAGTATTTT.

This clonotype has just a few counts. The chain is built from TRBV18 and TRBJ1-1, with 7 bases that match TRBD1. V lost 3 bases, J lost 4 bases, and 11 bases stayed unmatched. The V gene's germline CDR1 is KGHSH and CDR2 LQKENI. The CDR3 is 16 residues long. The CDR3 nucleotides read TGTGCCAGCTCACCCTCACACGCAGGGGGAGGCACTGAAGCTTTCTTT. It translates to CASSPSHAGGGTEAFF.

This clonotype was found many times. The rearrangement uses TRBV3-1 and TRBJ1-1; D call uncertain. Per germline, CDR1 LGHDT and CDR2 YNNKEL (reference sequence). The CDR3 covers 15 residues. Trimming removed 0 bases at V and 8 bases at J, with 16 bases between. CDR3 nucleotides: TGTGCCAGCAGCCAAGAGCTCGGTGTAGTTGAAGAAGCTTTCTTT. It is translated as CASSQELGVVEEAFF.

The chain combines TRBV7-2 with TRBJ1-4; 8 bases line up with TRBD1. The CDR3 loop spans 15 amino acids. The V and J ends lost 2 bases and 8 bases, in that order; junction bases with no gene match: 7. Germline-derived CDR1 and CDR2 are SGHTA and FQGNSA. CDR3: CASSLYRTGYEKLFF. The CDR3 DNA follows: TGTGCCAGCAGCTTATATAGGACAGGGTACGAAAAACTGTTTTTT.

This clonotype was observed a few times. The genes are TRBV7-2 and TRBJ2-6; D remains ambiguous. CDR1 and CDR2 (germline): SGHTA, FQGNSA. The CDR3 contains 16 residues. Between the trimmed V and J ends, which lost 0 bases and 5 bases, there was a span of 11 bases. CDR3: CASSLADLGWANVLTF. The CDR3 DNA follows: TGTGCCAGCAGCTTAGCGGATCTAGGCTGGGCCAACGTCCTGACTTTC. Full variable domain (missing parts from reference TRBV7-2 and TRBJ2-6): GAGVSQSPSNKVTEKGKDVELRCDPISGHTALYWYRQSLGQGLEFLIYFQGNSAPDKSGLPSDRFSAERTGGSVSTLTIQRTQQEDSAVYLCASSLADLGWANVLTFGAGSRLTVL.

The chain combines TRBV29-1 with TRBJ2-7, with 8 bases identical to TRBD2. Per germline, CDR1 SQVTM and CDR2 ANQGSEA. CDR3 length: 15 residues. Losses at the gene ends were 3 bases for V and 6 bases for J; bases not matched to a gene: 13. CDR3 region: CSVEVPGLVPSEQYF. CDR3 coding DNA: TGCAGCGTTGAGGTCCCGGGACTAGTGCCCAGCGAGCAGTACTTC.

This clonotype was observed many times. The rearrangement uses TRBV2 and TRBJ1-1; 10 nucleotides align to TRBD1. The CDR3 contains 15 residues. The germline V gene encodes CDR1 SNHLY and CDR2 FYNNEI. The junction had 5 bases not matched to a gene; V was cut back by 3 bases and J by 4 bases. The CDR3, as DNA: TGTGCCAGCAGTGAGCGACAGGGGGCGGGCACTGAAGCTTTCTTT. Amino acid sequence: CASSERQGAGTEAFF.

The table lists this clonotype with a few counts. The rearrangement joins TRBV5-1 to TRBJ2-3; D is tentatively TRBD1 or TRBD2 (5 bases each). The CDR3 sequence is 17 residues long. The germline gives CDR1 SGHRS, CDR2 YFSETQ. Trimming pared 0 bases from V and 2 bases from J, leaving 16 bases between. DNA of the CDR3: TGCGCCAGCAGCTTGGGCCTCGGGACCCCCGTCACAGATACGCAGTATTTT. Its protein product is CASSLGLGTPVTDTQYF.

In its sample, this clonotype was seen many times. V is TRBV20-1 and J is TRBJ2-3; perhaps TRBD2 as D (6 bases). CDR3 length equals 15 residues. The V end lost 5 bases, the J end lost 2 bases, and 17 bases lay between the germline ends. From germline, CDR1 is DFQATT and CDR2 SNEGSKA (reference sequence). CDR3 amino acids: CSAVTSIGNTDTQYF. The DNA for the CDR3 is TGCAGTGCTGTTACTAGCATTGGGAACACAGATACGCAGTATTTT.

This clonotype showed up many times. The gene calls are TRBV12-3 or TRBV12-4 and TRBJ2-6; D not resolved. The CDR3 loop spans 16 amino acids. Trimming shortened V by 3 bases and J by 0 bases, and 9 bases separated the two germline ends. The CDR3 loop is CASSFIERSGANVLTF. In DNA, the CDR3 is TGTGCCAGCAGTTTTATTGAGCGCTCTGGGGCCAACGTCCTGACTTTC.

This clonotype was counted at least ten times. This sequence joins TRBV9 and TRBJ2-1; the match to TRBD2 covers 10 bases. The germline CDR1 and CDR2 sequences are SGDLS and YYNGEE. With V trimmed by 6 bases and J by 4 bases, 4 bases remained unmatched. The CDR3 sequence is 14 residues long. The CDR3 here is CASTPSGGYNEQFF. CDR3 nucleotide sequence: TGTGCCAGCACCCCTAGCGGGGGTTACAATGAGCAGTTCTTC.

There are a few counts of this clonotype. The chain has TRBV6-1 and TRBJ2-7; TRBD1 might be the D (5 bases). CDR1 is MNHNS and CDR2 is SASEGT in the germline V gene. The CDR3 totals 14 residues. Trimming shortened V by 3 bases and J by 3 bases, and 12 bases separated the two germline ends. The DNA for the CDR3 is TGTGCCAGCAGTGAGGGTCAGGGATACTACGAGCAGTACTTC. This codes for CASSEGQGYYEQYF.

This clonotype was counted ten times or more. The V and J genes are TRBV7-2 and TRBJ1-2; D is ambiguous. V lost 8 bases, J lost 1 base, and 14 bases lay in between. CDR1 is SGHTA and CDR2 is FQGNSA in the germline V gene. The CDR3 has 14 residues. Written as DNA, the CDR3 is TGTGCCAGCGCCACGACCTGGAATAACTATGGCTACACCTTC. This sequence encodes CASATTWNNYGYTF.